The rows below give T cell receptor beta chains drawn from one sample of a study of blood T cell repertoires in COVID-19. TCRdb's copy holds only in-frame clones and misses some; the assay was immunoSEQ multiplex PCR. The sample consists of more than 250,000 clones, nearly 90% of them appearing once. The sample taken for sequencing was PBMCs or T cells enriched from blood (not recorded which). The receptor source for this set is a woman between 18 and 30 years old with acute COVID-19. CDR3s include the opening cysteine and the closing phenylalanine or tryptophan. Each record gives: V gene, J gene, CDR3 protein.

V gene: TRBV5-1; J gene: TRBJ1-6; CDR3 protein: CASSLAPASSYNSPLHF
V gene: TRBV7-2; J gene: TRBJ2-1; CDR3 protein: CASSLTGGDYNEQFF
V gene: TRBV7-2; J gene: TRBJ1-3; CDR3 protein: CASSTTGTGTSGNTIYF
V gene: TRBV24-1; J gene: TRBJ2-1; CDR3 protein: CATSDSNRDNEQFF
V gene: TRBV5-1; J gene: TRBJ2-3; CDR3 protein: CASSFQGTDTQYF
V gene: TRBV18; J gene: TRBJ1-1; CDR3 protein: CASSPPSSTEAFF
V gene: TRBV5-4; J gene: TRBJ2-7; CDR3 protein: CASSSQRESLHEQYF
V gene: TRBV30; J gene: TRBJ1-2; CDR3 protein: CAWSSGQGTNYGYTF
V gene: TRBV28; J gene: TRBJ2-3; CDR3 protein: CASTSPGIRGGTDTQYF
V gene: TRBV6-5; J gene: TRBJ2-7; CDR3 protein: CASRERETYEQYF